The rows below give T cell receptor beta chains drawn from one sample of a study of T-cell reconstitution after alpha-beta-depleted transplantation in children. TCRdb re-called the PCR reads through MiXCR, storing one row per CDR3 protein. The sample has about a million distinct CDR3 sequences, 25% to 30% seen once. The starting material was PBMCs, mostly from graft donor cells, obtained 360 days after TCRalphabeta/CD19-depleted stem cell transplant. These receptors were obtained from a boy younger than two who had a stem cell transplant for SCID, so the T cells may come from the graft donor. Each CDR3 is given with its conserved first and last residue. Fields, in order: CDR3 DNA, CDR3 protein, clone size, V gene, J gene, CDR3 length, D gene. The D gene is left open where the match is weak. Expanded clones are given a class, and other clones once, few, many or no size at all.

TGTGCCACCAGCCCCCGGGGGAGGGAGACCCAGTACTTC,CATSPRGRETQYF,.,TRBV9,TRBJ2-5,13,.
TGTGCCAGCAGCTTAGCCGGGACAGGGAGATGGGGAGCTTTCTTT,CASSLAGTGRWGAFF,few,TRBV7-2,TRBJ1-1,15,TRBD1
TGTGCCAGCAGCTTAGCGGGGACAGGTTTTCCTTACGAGCAGTACTTC,CASSLAGTGFPYEQYF,many,TRBV7-8,TRBJ2-7,16,TRBD1
TGTGCCAGCAGTTTTCAGGCCGGGGCCTACGCCTACGAGCAGTACTTC,CASSFQAGAYAYEQYF,few,TRBV27,TRBJ2-7,16,.
TGTGCCAGCAGTGCCCCCGGGTCGGGTACGCAGTATTTT,CASSAPGSGTQYF,.,TRBV2,TRBJ2-3,13,.
TGTGCCAGCAGTCCCCGGTTAGCGTTCTCCTACAATGAGCAGTTCTTC,CASSPRLAFSYNEQFF,.,TRBV12-3/TRBV12-4,TRBJ2-1,16,.
TGTGCCAGCAGACCTCAGGGGGGTCTCGGAGATACGCAGTATTTT,CASRPQGGLGDTQYF,.,TRBV2,TRBJ2-3,15,.
TGTGCCAGCGCAGTGAGGGGAACGAATGAGCAGTTCTTC,CASAVRGTNEQFF,few,TRBV2,TRBJ2-1,13,.
TGTGCCAGCAGTTACTGGGGGATTGGGAACACTGAAGCTTTCTTT,CASSYWGIGNTEAFF,few,TRBV6-5,TRBJ1-1,15,.
TGTGCCAGCACTTGGGGGCCCAGTGGGGAAAAACTGTTTTTT,CASTWGPSGEKLFF,.,TRBV2,TRBJ1-4,14,.
TGTGCCACCAGCAGGGACAGGAGCTCCTACGAGCAGTACTTC,CATSRDRSSYEQYF,.,TRBV15,TRBJ2-7,14,TRBD1
TGTGCCAGCAGCCAAGATTTCGGGACTAGCGGGGGCTACACAGATACGCAGTATTTT,CASSQDFGTSGGYTDTQYF,.,TRBV4-2,TRBJ2-3,19,TRBD2
TGTGCCAGCTTCCGGACAGGGTACTATGGCTACACCTTC,CASFRTGYYGYTF,.,TRBV6-1,TRBJ1-2,13,TRBD1
TGTGCCATCAGTGAGGCAGCATACGAGCAGTACTTC,CAISEAAYEQYF,few,TRBV10-3,TRBJ2-7,12,.
TGCAGCGTTGACTATATCGGGGCAGCCATACAAGAGACCCAGTACTTC,CSVDYIGAAIQETQYF,.,TRBV29-1,TRBJ2-5,16,.
TGTGCCAGCTCACCCCGACAGGGGACTGAGCAGTTCTTC,CASSPRQGTEQFF,once,TRBV18,TRBJ2-1,13,TRBD1
TGTGCCAGCAGTGAACACAGGGGGCGGAAAGAGACCCAGTACTTC,CASSEHRGRKETQYF,few,TRBV12-3/TRBV12-4,TRBJ2-5,15,TRBD1
TGCGCCAGCAGCTTATCCGGGACTAGCGGGGGGGCCGTGGATACGCAGTATTTT,CASSLSGTSGGAVDTQYF,.,TRBV5-1,TRBJ2-3,18,TRBD2
TGCGCCAGCAGCTTTGGGACAGAGTACAATGAGCAGTTCTTC,CASSFGTEYNEQFF,.,TRBV5-1,TRBJ2-1,14,TRBD1
TGTGCCAGCAGCCAGATCGGGACTGGACAGACAAACACTGAAGCTTTCTTT,CASSQIGTGQTNTEAFF,.,TRBV3-1,TRBJ1-1,17,.
TGTGCCAGCACCCCTCTTCGGACTGGACTCTTCGAGCAGTACTTC,CASTPLRTGLFEQYF,.,TRBV27,TRBJ2-7,15,.
TGTGCCAGCAGTTGCCTAGCGGGACGGGATAGCACAGATACGCAGTATTTT,CASSCLAGRDSTDTQYF,.,TRBV12-3/TRBV12-4,TRBJ2-3,17,TRBD2
TGTGCCAGCCGGGACCCAAACAACGAGCAGTACTTC,CASRDPNNEQYF,few,TRBV28,TRBJ2-7,12,.
TGCAGTGCTAGCAAACAGGGGTTTGAGCAGTTCTTC,CSASKQGFEQFF,few,TRBV20-1,TRBJ2-1,12,TRBD1
TGTGCCAGCAGTCCGGGCTGGCTAGCGGGGGGAGGGAGCACAGATACGCAGTATTTT,CASSPGWLAGGGSTDTQYF,.,TRBV11-2,TRBJ2-3,19,TRBD2
TGCAGTGCTAGAAAAACCCGGGACAGGGAAACCTACGAGCAGTACTTC,CSARKTRDRETYEQYF,.,TRBV20-1,TRBJ2-7,16,TRBD1
TGCGCCAGCAGCCAAGAGGACCCTTATACTAGTAGCTCCAATGAGCAGTTCTTC,CASSQEDPYTSSSNEQFF,.,TRBV4-1,TRBJ2-1,18,.
TGTGCCACCAGCGGGCGGGGGACCACAATCAATGAGCAGTTCTTC,CATSGRGTTINEQFF,many,TRBV15,TRBJ2-1,15,TRBD2
TGCGCCAGCAGCGCGGATGGGCCCCTGAACACTGAAGCTTTCTTT,CASSADGPLNTEAFF,.,TRBV5-1,TRBJ1-1,15,.
TGTGCCAGCAGCTTTCCCGGGACTAGAAACGAGCAGTACTTC,CASSFPGTRNEQYF,.,TRBV7-9,TRBJ2-7,14,TRBD2
TGTGCCATCAGTGAGTGGGCTAGCTCCCAAGAGACCCAGTACTTC,CAISEWASSQETQYF,.,TRBV10-3,TRBJ2-5,15,.
TGTGCCAGCAGCGCGGGACCGGCCAACACAGATACGCAGTATTTT,CASSAGPANTDTQYF,.,TRBV7-2,TRBJ2-3,15,.
TGTGCCAGCAGTTTGGCAGGGGGCATAAACAATGAGCAGTTCTTC,CASSLAGGINNEQFF,few,TRBV12-3/TRBV12-4,TRBJ2-1,15,TRBD1
TGTGCCAGTAGCCAGGACAGGGGGCTGCTGGAGCAGTTCTTC,CASSQDRGLLEQFF,.,TRBV19,TRBJ2-1,14,TRBD1
TGTGCCAGCAGCCAAGGCTCCGTAAACACGGTCACGCAGTATTTT,CASSQGSVNTVTQYF,.,TRBV3-1,TRBJ2-3,15,.
TGCGCCAGCAGCCACGTAGTGGCGGGGGAGGCCTACGAGCAGTACTTC,CASSHVVAGEAYEQYF,few,TRBV5-1,TRBJ2-7,16,TRBD2
TGTGCCAGCAGCTTAAGGACTAGCGGTCTCTCCTACAATGAGCAGTTCTTC,CASSLRTSGLSYNEQFF,few,TRBV7-2,TRBJ2-1,17,TRBD2
TGCGCCAGCAGCTTGGGGGGGCCCAGCGGGGGGTACACAGATACGCAGTATTTT,CASSLGGPSGGYTDTQYF,.,TRBV5-1,TRBJ2-3,18,TRBD2
TGTGCCAGCAGTAAAGGGACCGCCTCCTACAATGAGCAGTTCTTC,CASSKGTASYNEQFF,.,TRBV25-1,TRBJ2-1,15,.
TGTGCCACCAGTGGCCAGGCCTACGAGCAGTACTTC,CATSGQAYEQYF,.,TRBV24-1,TRBJ2-7,12,.
TGTGCCAGCAGCGACGGGAGCGGGAACACTGAAGCTTTCTTT,CASSDGSGNTEAFF,few,TRBV7-8,TRBJ1-1,14,.
TGTGCCAGCAGTTACCGACCCGGTCGGGAGAAGGAAAAACTGTTTTTT,CASSYRPGREKEKLFF,.,TRBV27,TRBJ1-4,16,.
TGTGCCAGCAGTTTTTTTACAGGGAATCGTATTCACTTCTATGGCTACACCTTC,CASSFFTGNRIHFYGYTF,.,TRBV27,TRBJ1-2,18,.
TGTGCCAGCAGTTACTCCGGAGATTATGGCTACACCTTC,CASSYSGDYGYTF,.,TRBV6-2/TRBV6-3,TRBJ1-2,13,.
TGTGCCAGCTCAGGAGGGGCAGGCCAAGAGACCCAGTACTTC,CASSGGAGQETQYF,many,TRBV2,TRBJ2-5,14,.